This record concerns one TCR beta chain sequence. Its antigen target is currently unknown. No much larger clonotype is one base removed from it; base qualities were not supplied. The collaborating institutions used their own protocols to collect whole blood in K2EDTA tubes. For TCRbeta analysis, collaborator samples were shipped as frozen whole blood, as isolated PBMCs, or as DNA extracted from either sample type. TCRbeta CDR3 regions were amplified from genomic DNA by means of the immunoSEQ Assay, a bias-controlled multiplex PCR. The source study handled its data this way. Within the assay, amplification of reference gene primers was used to estimate how many nucleated cells each sample contained. To quantify the absolute abundance of each unique TCRbeta CDR3 rearrangement, sequence reads were collapsed and filtered. For each sample, productive Simpson clonality was calculated by taking the square root of Simpson's diversity index across productive rearrangements. TCRdb took this table from immuneACCESS and kept in-frame rearrangements with V and J called. Such tables lack part of the clones; where checked against another copy, unresolved V genes explain under half of the gap, and the rest is unexplained. V and J calls and clone size are those listed in that table; D and trimming were worked out from the DNA. In this sample the table shows tens of thousands of clones, more than 70% of which occur a single time. The ten biggest clones cover around 5% of the sample.

This record comes from a study of blood T cell repertoires in COVID-19 (dated by TCRdb to 2019 to 2021). About the investigation overall: Samples covering the acute and convalescent phases of COVID-19 were provided by collaborators in the United States, Italy and Spain. The prospective study material was composed of cDNA or gDNA derived from T cells, B-cell-depleted T cells, or PBMCs. Subjects who had been exposed to COVID-19, were actively infected with it, or had recovered from it provided the deeply sampled blood TCRbeta repertoires that made up the dataset. A freely available public database, intended as a resource for researchers studying the immune response to SARS-CoV-2, is where the repertoires were released. Samples came from the ongoing ImmuneRACE study (first 160 participants) plus 1,254 subjects from 6 global collaborators. Sample metadata almost always included a de-identified subject ID, COVID-19 status, age in years and sex. Where available, HLA class I and class II types were taken from metadata supplied by the sample provider and were not determined by assay-based typing.

Results the study describes overall, beyond this receptor: How much clinical and demographic metadata was included differed by source and by participant, and the metadata was provided uncurated.

Sequences KGHDR (CDR1) and SFDVKD (CDR2) are obtained from the germline V gene. From its cysteine to its phenylalanine, the CDR3 spans 14 amino acids. Kept here is only the CDR3 DNA, which spans 42 bases and is read in frame from base 1. V is shortened by 5 bases, J by 2 bases, and the region joining them spans 12 bases. This TCR was recovered from a woman of 80 years or more with active COVID-19. The sample consisted of peripheral blood. The rearranged chain carries TRBV24-1 and TRBJ2-7, and possibly TRBD1, on 6 matching bases. CDR3 region: CATSGRTATYEQYF. At the DNA level, the sequence is TGTGCCACCAGTGGCCGGACAGCGACCTACGAGCAGTACTTC.